Following are 26 T cell receptor beta chains from one sample sequenced in a study of technical replicates of blood from a handful of donors. Clones were sequenced by immunoSEQ multiplex PCR, and TCRdb holds only the in-frame ones, with some missing. In the table there are just under 85,000 clones, about 92% of which are singletons. Sequenced: T cells isolated from PBMCs. These receptors all stem from a human donor in good health.

V is TRBV28 and J is TRBJ1-2; TRBD1 agrees at 7 bases. The CDR3 consists of 16 residues. With 3 bases clipped from V and 4 bases from J, the junction kept 11 bases outside the gene matches. Germline V gene sequence: CDR1 MDHEN, CDR2 SYDVKM. The CDR3 region is CASSFSYLDRTYGYTF. The CDR3 DNA follows: TGTGCCAGCAGTTTCTCTTACTTGGACAGGACCTATGGCTACACCTTC.

The rearrangement uses TRBV20-1 and TRBJ2-1, with D perhaps matching TRBD1 (6 bases). Germline CDR1 and CDR2: DFQATT and SNEGSKA (reference sequence). Trimming stripped 6 bases from V and 8 bases from J, with 11 bases between. The CDR3 has 11 residues. CDR3 sequence: CSARQGYEQFF. The CDR3 DNA is TGCAGTGCGCGCCAGGGGTATGAGCAGTTCTTC.

The chain couples TRBV5-1 to TRBJ2-5, with TRBD2 matching over 8 bases. The CDR3 totals 15 residues. Germline CDR1 is SGHRS and CDR2 is YFSETQ. The J segment lost 5 bases and the V segment lost 1 base, leaving 7 bases of the junction unmatched. CDR3 DNA: TGCGCCAGCAGCTTGATGGCTAGCGGGCTGGAGACCCAGTACTTC. Its protein product is CASSLMASGLETQYF.

The chain joins TRBV5-1 to TRBJ2-5, with a possible D match to TRBD2 (7 bases). Trimming left V 5 bases short and J 2 bases short, with 13 bases between. Germline assignment: CDR1 SGHRS and CDR2 YFSETQ. The CDR3 sequence is 14 residues long. The CDR3: CASRLGGLQETQYF. The CDR3 DNA reads as TGCGCCAGCAGGCTCGGGGGGCTGCAAGAGACCCAGTACTTC.

V and J are TRBV30 and TRBJ2-5; D is unclear. Germline-derived CDR1 and CDR2 are GTSNPN and SVGIG (reference sequence). V was trimmed by 0 bases and J by 4 bases, leaving 9 bases between them. CDR3 length: 13 amino acids. The CDR3 here is CAWSVVVTETQYF. In DNA, the CDR3 is TGTGCCTGGAGTGTGGTAGTAACAGAGACCCAGTACTTC.

The chain recombines TRBV27 with TRBJ2-7, with a weak D call TRBD2 (5 bases). The germline gives CDR1 MNHEY, CDR2 SMNVEV (reference sequence). Trimming cost V 6 bases and J 7 bases, with 19 bases left between them. There are 14 residues in the CDR3. The CDR3 is CASSREGRWREQYF. CDR3 nucleotides: TGTGCCAGCAGCCGGGAAGGACGATGGAGAGAGCAGTACTTC.

The V gene is TRBV23-1, the J gene TRBJ1-2; 9 bases agree with TRBD1. TRBV23-1 is classed as an ORF, of uncertain function. V dropped 4 bases and J dropped 2; count of bases not matched to a gene: 5. The CDR3 spans 15 residues. CDR3 amino acids: CASSRRDRVNYGYTF. The CDR3 DNA reads TGCGCCAGCAGTCGACGGGACAGGGTGAACTATGGCTACACCTTC.

The chain recombines TRBV7-9 with TRBJ1-5, with TRBD1 matching 9 bases. Losses at the gene ends were 4 bases for V and 0 bases for J; bases not matched to a gene: 1. Germline V gene lookup returns CDR1 SEHNR and CDR2 FQNEAQ (reference sequence). This CDR3 is 15 amino acids long. CDR3 nucleotides: TGTGCCAGCAGCTCGGACAGGGGTAGCAATCAGCCCCAGCATTTT. Its translation: CASSSDRGSNQPQHF.

V gene TRBV25-1 combines with J gene TRBJ2-7; the match to TRBD2 covers 13 bases. Germline loops: CDR1 MGHDK, CDR2 SYGVNS. The junction had 15 bases not matched to a gene; V was cut back by 6 bases and J by 4 bases. This CDR3 comprises 18 residues. The CDR3 DNA reads as TGTGCCAGCAGGGGCGATTCCGGGACTAGCGGGAAGGCTTACGAGCAGTACTTC. Its translation: CASRGDSGTSGKAYEQYF.

This clone was seen once. V usage is TRBV5-5 and J usage is TRBJ1-2; D uncertain. V lost 0 bases and J 6 bases, leaving 12 bases between the germline ends. Looked up from germline, CDR1 is SGHKS and CDR2 is YYEKEE (reference sequence). CDR3 length equals 14 residues. CDR3 protein: CASSLDAEFHGYTF. CDR3 sequence (DNA): TGTGCCAGCAGCTTGGACGCGGAATTTCATGGCTACACCTTC. The full variable domain, its missing parts supplied by reference TRBV5-5 and TRBJ1-2, is DAGVTQSPTHLIKTRGQQVTLRCSPISGHKSVSWYQQVLGQGPQFIFQYYEKEERGRGNFPDRFSARQFPNYSSELNVNALLLGDSALYLCASSLDAEFHGYTFGSGTRLTVV.

V and J are TRBV25-1 and TRBJ2-1; D is unresolved. CDR1 is MGHDK, CDR2 SYGVNS, per germline. This CDR3 has 13 residues. The V end lost 5 bases, the J end lost 9 bases, and 14 bases lay between the germline ends. CDR3 in DNA: TGTGCCAGCAGTTATAGCAGAAAAGGTGAGCAGTTCTTC. Translated: CASSYSRKGEQFF.

The chain combines TRBV6-1 with TRBJ2-7, with TRBD1 matching over 8 bases. Losses at the gene ends were 8 bases for V and 2 bases for J; bases not matched to a gene: 2. This CDR3 region has 12 residues. Per the germline V gene, CDR1 is MNHNS and CDR2 is SASEGT. In DNA, the CDR3 is TGTGCCAGCTGGACAGGGACCTACGAGCAGTACTTC. Its translation: CASWTGTYEQYF.

This clone was picked up a small number of times. The rearrangement links TRBV4-2 to TRBJ1-1, with 11 bases that match TRBD1. The CDR3 consists of 17 residues. Germline V lookup: CDR1 LGHNA, CDR2 YNFKEQ. J was trimmed by 6 bases and V by 2 bases; bases with no gene match: 11. DNA for the CDR3: TGTGCCAGCAGCCAACCCGTCCCGGGACAGGGGGGAGCTGAAGCTTTCTTT. Protein product: CASSQPVPGQGGAEAFF.

This clone showed up just once. DNA for the CDR3: TGCGCCAGCAGTTCGGCGACCCCAGGGATTCAGCCCCAGCATTTT. This codes for CASSSATPGIQPQHF. The chain has TRBV10-2 and TRBJ1-5; possible D gene TRBD1, 5 bases. This CDR3 has 15 residues. Germline V gene sequence: CDR1 WSHSY, CDR2 SAAADI. Trimming stripped 5 bases from V and 6 bases from J, with 17 bases between.

The sample holds one count of this clone. This sequence joins TRBV9 and TRBJ1-1; possibly TRBD1 for D (6 bases). Trimming cost V 0 bases and J 3 bases, with 18 bases left between them. Germline CDR1 and CDR2: SGDLS and YYNGEE. The CDR3 is 17 amino acids. CDR3 residues: CASSVGGGLQLDTEAFF. Here the CDR3 DNA reads TGTGCCAGCAGCGTAGGCGGGGGGCTTCAATTGGACACTGAAGCTTTCTTT. Based on the CDR3 plus reference TRBV9 and TRBJ1-1, the full variable domain is DSGVTQTPKHLITATGQRVTLRCSPRSGDLSVYWYQQSLDQGLQFLIQYYNGEERAKGNILERFSAQQFPDLHSELNLSSLELGDSALYFCASSVGGGLQLDTEAFFGQGTRLTVV.

The CDR3 nucleotides are TGTGCCAGTAGTACCTCACAGAACACTGAAGCTTTCTTT. This encodes CASSTSQNTEAFF. The rearrangement uses TRBV19 and TRBJ1-1; no definite D call. There are 13 residues in the CDR3. Germline loops: CDR1 LNHDA, CDR2 SQIVND (reference sequence). V gave up 4 bases and J gave up 1 base, with 7 bases separating them.

The genes are TRBV27 and TRBJ1-1; the D gene is possibly TRBD1 (5 bases). CDR3 size: 14 residues. Trimming took off 5 bases at V and 5 bases at J, with 15 bases between the two ends. Germline V gene sequence: CDR1 MNHEY, CDR2 SMNVEV (reference sequence). CDR3 nucleotides: TGTGCCAGCAGTCCCGGGGGGGGTTTGACTGAAGCTTTCTTT. Its protein is CASSPGGGLTEAFF.

This clone was observed a single time. V usage is TRBV5-1 and J usage is TRBJ1-2, with D perhaps matching TRBD1 (6 bases). Germline CDR1 is SGHRS and CDR2 is YFSETQ. V was shortened by 0 bases and J by 4 bases, with 10 bases between the two germline ends. The CDR3 runs 14 residues. CDR3 amino acids: CASSLDRASYGYTF. In nucleotides, the CDR3 is TGCGCCAGCAGCTTGGACAGGGCCTCCTATGGCTACACCTTC.

This clone has more than one count but fewer than ten. The V gene is TRBV28, the J gene TRBJ1-6, with D perhaps matching TRBD1 (6 bases). The ends were cut back, 1 base at V and 8 bases at J, with 18 bases in the middle. Looked up from germline, CDR1 is MDHEN and CDR2 is SYDVKM. CDR3 size: 17 residues. The CDR3, as DNA: TGTGCCAGCAGTTTATTCCAACAGGGCGGAAGTGATTCACCCCTCCACTTT. Its protein is CASSLFQQGGSDSPLHF. Filled out from reference TRBV28 and TRBJ1-6, the complete variable domain reads DVKVTQSSRYLVKRTGEKVFLECVQDMDHENMFWYRQDPGLGLRLIYFSYDVKMKEKGDIPEGYSVSREKKERFSLILESASTNQTSMYLCASSLFQQGGSDSPLHFGNGTRLTVT.

The chain recombines TRBV7-9 with TRBJ1-1; 8 bases are a match to TRBD1. With V trimmed by 3 bases and J by 5 bases, 8 bases remained unmatched. CDR3 length: 15 residues. CDR1 and CDR2 from the germline V gene are SEHNR and FQNEAQ (reference sequence). The DNA for the CDR3 is TGTGCCAGCAGCTTCCCGACAGGGGAAAAGACTGAAGCTTTCTTT. As protein: CASSFPTGEKTEAFF.

CDR3 DNA sequence: TGTGCCAGCAGATCCGGGACATCTTATTCACCCCTCCACTTT. It yields the protein CASRSGTSYSPLHF. The chain joins TRBV2 to TRBJ1-6; D perhaps matches TRBD1 (6 bases). CDR3 size: 14 residues. V lost 6 bases and J lost 8, with 14 bases in between. Germline V lookup: CDR1 SNHLY, CDR2 FYNNEI.

This rearrangement joins TRBV10-3 to TRBJ1-2; no clear D. Per germline, CDR1 ENHRY and CDR2 SYGVKD. This CDR3 region has 13 residues. Trimming removed 4 bases at V and 2 bases at J, with 8 bases between. DNA of the CDR3: TGTGCCATCAGTGGTCAGGCAAACTATGGCTACACCTTC. Its protein is CAISGQANYGYTF.

V gene TRBV4-1 combines with J gene TRBJ2-7; no firm D call. Deletions cut 3 bases from V and 0 bases from J, with 9 bases between. This CDR3 comprises 14 residues. Germline CDR1 MGHRA, CDR2 YSYEKL. In DNA form, the CDR3 reads TGCGCCAGCAGCCATCAGACTCTCTCCTACGAGCAGTACTTC. This translates into CASSHQTLSYEQYF.

This chain connects TRBV5-1 to TRBJ2-7; 8 nucleotides line up with TRBD2. J gave up 3 bases and V 2 bases, and 7 bases lay outside the gene matches. The germline gives CDR1 SGHRS, CDR2 YFSETQ. The CDR3 has 15 residues. CDR3: CASSFTGTRDYEQYF. CDR3 DNA sequence: TGCGCCAGCAGCTTTACCGGGACTAGAGACTACGAGCAGTACTTC.

The rearrangement links TRBV23-1 to TRBJ2-1, with D hard to call. TRBV23-1 is marked as an open reading frame, function uncertain. Deletions cut 6 bases from V and 6 bases from J, with 9 bases between. The CDR3 sequence is 12 residues long. The CDR3 DNA is TGCGCCAGCAGCCTTCCTTGCAATGAGCAGTTCTTC. Amino acids: CASSLPCNEQFF.

This CDR3 reads CASSTTYEQYF. The CDR3 nucleotides are TGCGCCAGCAGCACAACCTACGAGCAGTACTTC. The genes are TRBV4-1 and TRBJ2-7; D not resolved. This CDR3 contains 11 residues. Deletions cut 5 bases from V and 2 bases from J, with 4 bases between. CDR1 and CDR2 (germline): MGHRA, YSYEKL.